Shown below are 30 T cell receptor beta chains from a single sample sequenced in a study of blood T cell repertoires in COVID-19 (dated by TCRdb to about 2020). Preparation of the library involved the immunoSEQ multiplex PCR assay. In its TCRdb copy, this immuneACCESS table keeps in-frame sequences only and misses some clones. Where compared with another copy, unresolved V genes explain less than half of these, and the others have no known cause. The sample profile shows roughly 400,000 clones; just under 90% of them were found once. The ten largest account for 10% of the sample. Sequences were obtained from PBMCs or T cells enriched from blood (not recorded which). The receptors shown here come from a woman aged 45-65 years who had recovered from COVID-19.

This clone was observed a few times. CDR3: CASSIDRVATEAFF. DNA of the CDR3: TGTGCCAGCAGTATCGACAGGGTAGCCACTGAAGCTTTCTTT. The rearrangement links TRBV27 to TRBJ1-1; 7 bases map to TRBD1. This CDR3 is 14 amino acids long. Germline V gives CDR1 MNHEY, CDR2 SMNVEV (reference sequence). The trim removed 5 bases at V and 4 bases at J, leaving 7 bases unmatched.

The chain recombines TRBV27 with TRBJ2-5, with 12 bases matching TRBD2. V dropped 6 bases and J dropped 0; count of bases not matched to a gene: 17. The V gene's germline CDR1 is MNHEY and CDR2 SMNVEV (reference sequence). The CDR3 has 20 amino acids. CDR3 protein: CASRKASSGGASGYQETQYF. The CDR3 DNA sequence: TGTGCCAGCAGGAAGGCCTCTAGCGGGGGGGCCTCGGGGTACCAAGAGACCCAGTACTTC.

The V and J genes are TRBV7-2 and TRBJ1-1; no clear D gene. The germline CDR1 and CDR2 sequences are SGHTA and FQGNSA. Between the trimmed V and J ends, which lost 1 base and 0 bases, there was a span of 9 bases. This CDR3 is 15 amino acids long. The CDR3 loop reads CASSLVAHMNTEAFF. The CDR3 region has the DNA TGTGCCAGCAGCTTAGTGGCACACATGAACACTGAAGCTTTCTTT.

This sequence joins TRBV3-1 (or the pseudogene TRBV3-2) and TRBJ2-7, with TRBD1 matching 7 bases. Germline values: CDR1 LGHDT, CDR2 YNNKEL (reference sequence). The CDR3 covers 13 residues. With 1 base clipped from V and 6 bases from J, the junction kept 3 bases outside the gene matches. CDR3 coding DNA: TGTGCCAGCAGCCAAGTTCGGGACAGCGAGCAGTACTTC. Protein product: CASSQVRDSEQYF.

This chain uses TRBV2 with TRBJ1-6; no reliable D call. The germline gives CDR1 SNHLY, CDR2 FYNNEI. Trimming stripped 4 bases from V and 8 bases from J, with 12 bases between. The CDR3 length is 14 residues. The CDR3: CASSGVFQDSPLHF. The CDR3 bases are TGTGCCAGCAGTGGGGTTTTTCAGGATTCACCCCTCCACTTT.

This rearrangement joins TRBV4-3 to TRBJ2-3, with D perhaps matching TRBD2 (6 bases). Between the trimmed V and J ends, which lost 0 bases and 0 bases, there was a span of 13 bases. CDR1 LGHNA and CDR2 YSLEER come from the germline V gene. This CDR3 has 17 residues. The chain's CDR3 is CASSQDLAGLSTDTQYF. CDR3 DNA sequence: TGCGCCAGCAGCCAAGATTTGGCGGGGTTAAGCACAGATACGCAGTATTTT.

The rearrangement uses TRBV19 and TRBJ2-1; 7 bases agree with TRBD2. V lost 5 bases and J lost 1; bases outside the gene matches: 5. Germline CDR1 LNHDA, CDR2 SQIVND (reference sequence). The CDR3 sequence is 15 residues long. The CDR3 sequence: CASSHLGGSYNEQFF. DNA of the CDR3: TGTGCCAGTAGTCACCTGGGGGGGTCCTACAATGAGCAGTTCTTC.

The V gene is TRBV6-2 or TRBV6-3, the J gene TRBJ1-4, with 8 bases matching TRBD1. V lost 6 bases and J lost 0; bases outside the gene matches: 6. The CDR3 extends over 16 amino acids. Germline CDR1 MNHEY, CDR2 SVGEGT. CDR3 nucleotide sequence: TGTGCCAGCAGCCTGGACAGGGTTGCAACTAATGAAAAACTGTTTTTT. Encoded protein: CASSLDRVATNEKLFF.

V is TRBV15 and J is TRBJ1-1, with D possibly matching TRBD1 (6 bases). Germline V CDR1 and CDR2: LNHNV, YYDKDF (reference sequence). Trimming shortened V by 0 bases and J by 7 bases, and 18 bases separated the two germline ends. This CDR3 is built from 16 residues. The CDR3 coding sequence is TGTGCCACCAGCAGAGAGGGGGCCAGGGCAGCGTTTGAAGCTTTCTTT. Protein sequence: CATSREGARAAFEAFF.

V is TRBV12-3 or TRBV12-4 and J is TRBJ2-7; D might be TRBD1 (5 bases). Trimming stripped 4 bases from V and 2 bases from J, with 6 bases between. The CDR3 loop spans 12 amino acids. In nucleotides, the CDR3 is TGTGCCAGCAGTTCAGGGCCCTACGAGCAGTACTTC. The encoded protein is CASSSGPYEQYF.

Written as DNA, the CDR3 is TGTGCCAGCAGCTTAGGCCTTCCAGCGGGCACAGATACGCAGTATTTT. It is translated as CASSLGLPAGTDTQYF. The chain uses TRBV7-6 and TRBJ2-3, with a weak D call TRBD2 (5 bases). Per the germline V gene, CDR1 is SGHVS and CDR2 is FNYEAQ. The V and J ends lost 1 base and 1 base respectively, with 12 bases between them. This CDR3 contains 16 residues.

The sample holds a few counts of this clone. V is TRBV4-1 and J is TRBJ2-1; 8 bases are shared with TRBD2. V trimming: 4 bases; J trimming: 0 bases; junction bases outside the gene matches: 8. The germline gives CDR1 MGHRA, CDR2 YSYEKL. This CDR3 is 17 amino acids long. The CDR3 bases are TGCGCCAGCAGCCGCCAACTAGCGGAGTTCTCCTACAATGAGCAGTTCTTC. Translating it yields CASSRQLAEFSYNEQFF.

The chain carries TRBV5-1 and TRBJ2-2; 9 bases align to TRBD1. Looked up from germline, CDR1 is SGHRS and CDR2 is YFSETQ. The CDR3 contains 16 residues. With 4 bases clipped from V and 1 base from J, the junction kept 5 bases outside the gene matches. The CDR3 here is CASSAGQGLNTGELFF. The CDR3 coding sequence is TGCGCCAGCAGCGCGGGACAGGGTTTGAACACCGGGGAGCTGTTTTTT.

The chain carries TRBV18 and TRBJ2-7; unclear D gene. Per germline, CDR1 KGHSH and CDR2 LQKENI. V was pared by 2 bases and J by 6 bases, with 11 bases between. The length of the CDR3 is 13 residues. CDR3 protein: CASSPDAVVEQYF. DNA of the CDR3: TGTGCCAGCTCACCAGATGCGGTGGTCGAGCAGTACTTC.

CDR3 nucleotides: TGTGCCAGCAGCCCACAAAACACCGGGGAGCTGTTTTTT. It codes for CASSPQNTGELFF. This chain links TRBV6-5 with TRBJ2-2; D call uncertain. The germline gives CDR1 MNHEY, CDR2 SVGAGI. V shed 6 bases and J shed 2 bases, with 7 bases lying between them. The CDR3 loop spans 13 amino acids.

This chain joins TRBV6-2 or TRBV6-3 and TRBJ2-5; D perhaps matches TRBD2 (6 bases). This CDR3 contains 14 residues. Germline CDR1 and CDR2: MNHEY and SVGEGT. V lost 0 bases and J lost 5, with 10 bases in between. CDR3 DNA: TGTGCCAGCAGTTACTCCGCGGAGGGGGAGACCCAGTACTTC. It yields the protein CASSYSAEGETQYF.

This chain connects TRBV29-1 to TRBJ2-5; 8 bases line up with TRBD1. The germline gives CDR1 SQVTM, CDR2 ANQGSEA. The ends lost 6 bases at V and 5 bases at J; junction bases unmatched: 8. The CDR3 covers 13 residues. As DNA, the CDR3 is TGCAGCGTCGGCCGGGGACAGGAGGAGACCCAGTACTTC. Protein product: CSVGRGQEETQYF.

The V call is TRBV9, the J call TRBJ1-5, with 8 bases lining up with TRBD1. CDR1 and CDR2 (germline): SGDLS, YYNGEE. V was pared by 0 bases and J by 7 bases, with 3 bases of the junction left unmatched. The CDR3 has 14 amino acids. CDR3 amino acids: CASSVGTGWQPQHF. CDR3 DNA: TGTGCCAGCAGCGTAGGGACAGGGTGGCAGCCCCAGCATTTT.

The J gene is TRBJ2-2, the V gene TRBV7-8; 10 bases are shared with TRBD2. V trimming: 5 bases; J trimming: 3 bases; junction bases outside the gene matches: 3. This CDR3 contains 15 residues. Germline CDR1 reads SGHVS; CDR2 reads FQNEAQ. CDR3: CASSASGGDTGELFF. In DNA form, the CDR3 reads TGTGCCAGCAGCGCCAGCGGGGGGGACACCGGGGAGCTGTTTTTT.

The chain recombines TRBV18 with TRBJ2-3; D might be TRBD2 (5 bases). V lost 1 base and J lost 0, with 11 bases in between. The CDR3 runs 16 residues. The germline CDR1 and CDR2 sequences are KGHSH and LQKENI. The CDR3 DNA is TGTGCCAGCTCACCACGGCTAGCAGGCAGCACAGATACGCAGTATTTT. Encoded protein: CASSPRLAGSTDTQYF. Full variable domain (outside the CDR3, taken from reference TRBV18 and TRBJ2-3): NAGVMQNPRHLVRRRGQEARLRCSPMKGHSHVYWYRQLPEEGLKFMVYLQKENIIDESGMPKERFSAEFPKEGPSILRIQQVVRGDSAAYFCASSPRLAGSTDTQYFGPGTRLTVL.

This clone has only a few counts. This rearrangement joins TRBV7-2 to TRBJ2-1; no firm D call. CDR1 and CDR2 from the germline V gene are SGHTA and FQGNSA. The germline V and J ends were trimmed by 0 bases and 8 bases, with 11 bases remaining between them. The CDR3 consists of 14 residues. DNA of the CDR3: TGTGCCAGCAGCTTAGCCGGTAGCAATCATGAGCAGTTCTTC. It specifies CASSLAGSNHEQFF.

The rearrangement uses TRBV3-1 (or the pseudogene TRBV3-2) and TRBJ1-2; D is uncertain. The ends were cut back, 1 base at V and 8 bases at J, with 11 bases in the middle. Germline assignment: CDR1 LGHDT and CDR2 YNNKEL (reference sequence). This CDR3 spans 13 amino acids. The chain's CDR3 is CASSQAVLKGYTF. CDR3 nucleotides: TGTGCCAGCAGCCAAGCAGTCTTGAAGGGCTACACCTTC.

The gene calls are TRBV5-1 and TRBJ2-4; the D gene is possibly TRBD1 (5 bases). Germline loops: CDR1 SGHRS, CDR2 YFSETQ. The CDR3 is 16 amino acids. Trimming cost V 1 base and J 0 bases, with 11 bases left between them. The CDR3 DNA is TGCGCCAGCAGCTTGATCCCAGGGCTAGCCAAAAACATTCAGTACTTC. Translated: CASSLIPGLAKNIQYF.

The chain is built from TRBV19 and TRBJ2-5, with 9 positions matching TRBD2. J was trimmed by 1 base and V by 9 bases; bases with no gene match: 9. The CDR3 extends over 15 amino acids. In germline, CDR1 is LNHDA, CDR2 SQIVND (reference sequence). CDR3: CASRRGGAPQETQYF. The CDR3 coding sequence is TGTGCCAGCAGGCGCGGGGGGGCGCCCCAAGAGACCCAGTACTTC.

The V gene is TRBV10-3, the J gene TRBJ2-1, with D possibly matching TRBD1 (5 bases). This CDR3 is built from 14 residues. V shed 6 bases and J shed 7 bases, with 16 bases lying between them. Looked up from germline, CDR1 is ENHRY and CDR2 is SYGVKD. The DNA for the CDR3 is TGTGCCATCAGACTCAGGGCGGATTGGAATGAGCAGTTCTTC. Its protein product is CAIRLRADWNEQFF.

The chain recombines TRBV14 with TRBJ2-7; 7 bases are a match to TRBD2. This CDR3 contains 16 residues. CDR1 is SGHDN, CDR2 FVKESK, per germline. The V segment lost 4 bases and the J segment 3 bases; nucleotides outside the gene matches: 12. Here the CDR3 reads CASSLAGVAGVYEQYF. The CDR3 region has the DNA TGTGCCAGCAGCCTCGCTGGGGTCGCGGGAGTCTACGAGCAGTACTTC.

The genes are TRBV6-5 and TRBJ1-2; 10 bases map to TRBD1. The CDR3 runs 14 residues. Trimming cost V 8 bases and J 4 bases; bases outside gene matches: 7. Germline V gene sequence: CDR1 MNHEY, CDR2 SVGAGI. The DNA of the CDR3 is TGTGCCAGCCAGTCGACAGGGGGCCTCTATGGCTACACCTTC. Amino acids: CASQSTGGLYGYTF.

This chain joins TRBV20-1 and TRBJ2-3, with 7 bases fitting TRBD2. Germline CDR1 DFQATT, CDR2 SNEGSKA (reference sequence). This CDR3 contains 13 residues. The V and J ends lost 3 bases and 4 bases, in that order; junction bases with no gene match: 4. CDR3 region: CSASRLAPDTQYF. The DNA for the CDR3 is TGCAGTGCTAGTAGACTAGCCCCAGATACGCAGTATTTT.

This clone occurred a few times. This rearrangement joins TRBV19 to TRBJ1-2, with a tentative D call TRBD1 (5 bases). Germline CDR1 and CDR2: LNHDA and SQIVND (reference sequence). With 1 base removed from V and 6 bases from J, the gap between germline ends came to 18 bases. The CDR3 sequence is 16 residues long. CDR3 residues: CASSIVGATRSHGYTF. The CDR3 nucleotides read TGTGCCAGTAGTATAGTAGGGGCCACCCGGTCCCATGGCTACACCTTC.

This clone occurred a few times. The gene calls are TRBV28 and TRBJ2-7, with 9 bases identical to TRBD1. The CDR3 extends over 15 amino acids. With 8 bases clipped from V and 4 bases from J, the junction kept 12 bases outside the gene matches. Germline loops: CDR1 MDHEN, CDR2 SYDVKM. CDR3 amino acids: CASEGDRVFGYEQYF. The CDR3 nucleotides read TGTGCCAGCGAAGGGGACAGGGTTTTCGGGTACGAGCAGTACTTC.